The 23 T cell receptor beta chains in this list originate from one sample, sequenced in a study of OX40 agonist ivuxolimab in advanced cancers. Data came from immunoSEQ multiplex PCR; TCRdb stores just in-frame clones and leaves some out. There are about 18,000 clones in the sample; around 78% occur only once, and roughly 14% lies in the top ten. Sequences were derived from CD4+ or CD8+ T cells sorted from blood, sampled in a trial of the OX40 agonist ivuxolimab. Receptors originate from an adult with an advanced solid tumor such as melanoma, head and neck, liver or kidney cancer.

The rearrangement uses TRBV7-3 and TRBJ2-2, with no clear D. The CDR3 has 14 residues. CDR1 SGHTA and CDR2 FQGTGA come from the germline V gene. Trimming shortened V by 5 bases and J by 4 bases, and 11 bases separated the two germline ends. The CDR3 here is CASSAPPATGELFF. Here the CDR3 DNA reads TGTGCCAGCAGCGCCCCCCCCGCCACCGGGGAGCTGTTTTTT. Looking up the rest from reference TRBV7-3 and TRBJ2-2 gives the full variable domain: GAGVSQTPSNKVTEKGKYVELRCDPISGHTALYWYRQSLGQGPEFLIYFQGTGAADDSGLPNDRFFAVRPEGSVSTLKIQRTERGDSAVYLCASSAPPATGELFFGEGSRLTVL.

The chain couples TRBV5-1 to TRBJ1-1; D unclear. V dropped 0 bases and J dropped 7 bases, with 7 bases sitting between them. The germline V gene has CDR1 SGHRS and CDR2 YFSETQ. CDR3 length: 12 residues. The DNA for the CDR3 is TGCGCCAGCAGCTTGGCATCAAGTGAAGCTTTCTTT. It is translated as CASSLASSEAFF.

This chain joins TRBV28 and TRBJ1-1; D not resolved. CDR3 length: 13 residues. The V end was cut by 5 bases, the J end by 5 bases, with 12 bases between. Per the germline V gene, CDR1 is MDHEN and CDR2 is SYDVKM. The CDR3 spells CASSLVFATEAFF. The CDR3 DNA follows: TGTGCCAGCAGTCTCGTCTTCGCAACTGAAGCTTTCTTT.

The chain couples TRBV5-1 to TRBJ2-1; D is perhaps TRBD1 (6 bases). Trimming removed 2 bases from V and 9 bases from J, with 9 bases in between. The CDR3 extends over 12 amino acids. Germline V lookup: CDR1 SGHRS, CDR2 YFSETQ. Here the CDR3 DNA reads TGCGCCAGCAGCTTCTCAGGGGCTGAGCAGTTCTTC. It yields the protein CASSFSGAEQFF.

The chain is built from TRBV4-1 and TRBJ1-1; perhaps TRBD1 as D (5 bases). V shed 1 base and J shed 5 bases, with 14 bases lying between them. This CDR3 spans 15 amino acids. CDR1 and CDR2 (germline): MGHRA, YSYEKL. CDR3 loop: CASSQGFQGWTEAFF. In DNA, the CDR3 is TGCGCCAGCAGCCAAGGATTTCAGGGATGGACTGAAGCTTTCTTT.

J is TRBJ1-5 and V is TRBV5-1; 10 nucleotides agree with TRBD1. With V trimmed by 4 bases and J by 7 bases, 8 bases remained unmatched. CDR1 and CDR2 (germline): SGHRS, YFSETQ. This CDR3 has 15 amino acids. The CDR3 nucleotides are TGCGCCAGCAGCCCCGACAGGGGGCAGGGGCAGCCCCAGCATTTT. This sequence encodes CASSPDRGQGQPQHF.

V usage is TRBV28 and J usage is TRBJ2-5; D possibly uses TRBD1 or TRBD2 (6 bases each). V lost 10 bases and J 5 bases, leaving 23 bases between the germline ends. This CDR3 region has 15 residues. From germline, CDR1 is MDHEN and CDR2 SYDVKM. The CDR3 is CATYTLEGGMETQYF. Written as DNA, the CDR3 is TGTGCCACCTATACATTGGAGGGGGGCATGGAGACCCAGTACTTC.

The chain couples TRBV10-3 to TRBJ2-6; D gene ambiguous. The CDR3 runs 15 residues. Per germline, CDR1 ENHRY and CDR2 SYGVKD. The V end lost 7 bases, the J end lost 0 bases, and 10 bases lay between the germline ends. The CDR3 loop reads CAIMELVSGANVLTF. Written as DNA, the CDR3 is TGTGCCATCATGGAATTGGTCTCTGGGGCCAACGTCCTGACTTTC.

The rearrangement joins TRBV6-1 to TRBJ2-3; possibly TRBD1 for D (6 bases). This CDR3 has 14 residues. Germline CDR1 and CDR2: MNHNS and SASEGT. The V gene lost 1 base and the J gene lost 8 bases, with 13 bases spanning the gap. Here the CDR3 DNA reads TGTGCCAGCAGTGAAGGGCAGGGGAGTAGTACGCAGTATTTT. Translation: CASSEGQGSSTQYF.

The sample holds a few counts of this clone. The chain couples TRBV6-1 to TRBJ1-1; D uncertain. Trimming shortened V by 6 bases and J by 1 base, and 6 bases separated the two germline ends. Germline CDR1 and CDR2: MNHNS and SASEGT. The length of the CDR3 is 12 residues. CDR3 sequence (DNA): TGTGCCAGCAGCTGGGGGAACACTGAAGCTTTCTTT. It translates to CASSWGNTEAFF.

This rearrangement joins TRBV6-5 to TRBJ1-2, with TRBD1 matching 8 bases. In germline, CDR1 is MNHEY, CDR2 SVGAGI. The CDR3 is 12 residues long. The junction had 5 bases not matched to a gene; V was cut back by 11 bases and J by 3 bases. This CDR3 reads CAGTTGDYGYTF. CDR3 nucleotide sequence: TGTGCCGGCACGACAGGGGACTATGGCTACACCTTC.

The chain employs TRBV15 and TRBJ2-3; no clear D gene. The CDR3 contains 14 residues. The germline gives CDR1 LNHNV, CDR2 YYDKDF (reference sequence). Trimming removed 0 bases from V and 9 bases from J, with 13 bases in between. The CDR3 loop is CATSREGRSVTQYF. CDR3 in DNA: TGTGCCACCAGCAGAGAGGGCAGATCTGTGACGCAGTATTTT. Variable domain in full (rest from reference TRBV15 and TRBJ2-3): DAMVIQNPRYQVTQFGKPVTLSCSQTLNHNVMYWYQQKSSQAPKLLFHYYDKDFNNEADTPDNFQSRRPNTSFCFLDIRSPGLGDTAMYLCATSREGRSVTQYFGPGTRLTVL.

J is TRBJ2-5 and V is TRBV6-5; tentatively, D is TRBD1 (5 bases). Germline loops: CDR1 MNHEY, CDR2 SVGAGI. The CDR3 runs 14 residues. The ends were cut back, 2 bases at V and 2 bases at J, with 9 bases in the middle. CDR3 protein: CASSYDDSQETQYF. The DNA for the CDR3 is TGTGCCAGCAGTTACGACGACAGTCAAGAGACCCAGTACTTC.

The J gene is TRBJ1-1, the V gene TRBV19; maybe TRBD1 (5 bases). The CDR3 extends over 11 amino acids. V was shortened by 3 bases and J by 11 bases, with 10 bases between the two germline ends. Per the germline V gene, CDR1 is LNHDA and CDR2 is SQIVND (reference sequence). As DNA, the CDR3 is TGTGCCAGTAGTATGGGCAGGGCTGCTTTCTTT. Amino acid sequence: CASSMGRAAFF.

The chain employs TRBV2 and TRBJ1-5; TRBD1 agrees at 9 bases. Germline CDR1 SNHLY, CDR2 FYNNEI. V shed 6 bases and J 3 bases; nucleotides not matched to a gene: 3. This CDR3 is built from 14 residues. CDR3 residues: CASRGTGNNQPQHF. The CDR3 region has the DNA TGTGCCAGCAGGGGGACAGGGAACAATCAGCCCCAGCATTTT.

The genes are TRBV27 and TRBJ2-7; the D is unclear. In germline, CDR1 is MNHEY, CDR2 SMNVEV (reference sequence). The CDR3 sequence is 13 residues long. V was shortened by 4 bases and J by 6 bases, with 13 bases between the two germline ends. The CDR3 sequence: CASSWHRSAEQYF. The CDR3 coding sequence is TGTGCCAGCAGTTGGCACCGCTCTGCCGAGCAGTACTTC.

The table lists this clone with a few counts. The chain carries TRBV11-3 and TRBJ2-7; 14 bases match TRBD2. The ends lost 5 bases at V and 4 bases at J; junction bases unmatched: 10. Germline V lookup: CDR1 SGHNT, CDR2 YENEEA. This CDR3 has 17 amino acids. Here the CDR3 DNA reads TGTGCCAGCAGCGCTGGGACTAGCGGGAGCTCTCGGTACGAGCAGTACTTC. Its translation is CASSAGTSGSSRYEQYF.

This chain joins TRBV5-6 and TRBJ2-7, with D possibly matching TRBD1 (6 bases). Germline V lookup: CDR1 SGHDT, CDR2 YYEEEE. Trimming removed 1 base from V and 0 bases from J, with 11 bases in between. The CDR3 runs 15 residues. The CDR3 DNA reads TGTGCCAGCAGCTTGACCGGGACATTCTCCTACGAGCAGTACTTC. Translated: CASSLTGTFSYEQYF. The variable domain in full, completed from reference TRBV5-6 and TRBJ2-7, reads DAGVTQSPTHLIKTRGQQVTLRCSPKSGHDTVSWYQQALGQGPQFIFQYYEEEERQRGNFPDRFSGHQFPNYSSELNVNALLLGDSALYLCASSLTGTFSYEQYFGPGTRLTVT.

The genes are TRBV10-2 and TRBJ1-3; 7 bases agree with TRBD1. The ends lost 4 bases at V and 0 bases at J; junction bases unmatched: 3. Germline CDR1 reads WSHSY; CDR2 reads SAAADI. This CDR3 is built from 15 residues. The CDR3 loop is CASSVPGGSGNTIYF. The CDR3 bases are TGCGCCAGCAGTGTCCCAGGGGGCTCTGGAAACACCATATATTTT.

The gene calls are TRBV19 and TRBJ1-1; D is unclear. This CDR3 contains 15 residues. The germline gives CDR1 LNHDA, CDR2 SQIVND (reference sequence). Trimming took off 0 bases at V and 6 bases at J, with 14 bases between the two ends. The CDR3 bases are TGTGCCAGTAGTATAGATCCGGGCAAGACCCCTGAAGCTTTCTTT. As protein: CASSIDPGKTPEAFF.

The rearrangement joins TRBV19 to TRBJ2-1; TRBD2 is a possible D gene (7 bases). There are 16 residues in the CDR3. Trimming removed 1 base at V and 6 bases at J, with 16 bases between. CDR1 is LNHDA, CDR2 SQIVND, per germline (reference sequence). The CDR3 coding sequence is TGTGCCAGTAGTATAGGGGAGGGGGTCGCAAGCAATGAGCAGTTCTTC. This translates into CASSIGEGVASNEQFF.

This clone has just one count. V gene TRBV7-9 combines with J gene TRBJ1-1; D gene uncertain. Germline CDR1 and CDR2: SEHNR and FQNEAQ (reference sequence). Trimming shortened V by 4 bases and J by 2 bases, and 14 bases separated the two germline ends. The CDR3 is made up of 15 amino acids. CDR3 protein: CASSSPNLPNTEAFF. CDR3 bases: TGTGCCAGCAGCTCACCCAACCTGCCTAACACTGAAGCTTTCTTT.

Here the CDR3 DNA reads TGTGCCAGCAGCCAAAGCAGCCCTGGCGGGCAGTTCTTC. Translated: CASSQSSPGGQFF. The chain links TRBV14 to TRBJ2-1; D not resolved. CDR1 and CDR2 from the germline V gene are SGHDN and FVKESK. The CDR3 is 13 residues long. V was cut by 2 bases and J by 12 bases, with 14 bases left in between.